This TCR beta chain was retrieved from a study of identical twins. Overall study results and limits: High-abundance cord blood beta clonotypes had fewer insertions; memory repertoires showed none.

This CDR3 region has 17 residues. The ends were cut back, 4 bases at V and 3 bases at J, with 16 bases in the middle. Germline lookup yields CDR1 MNHEY and CDR2 SMNVEV (reference sequence). This clonotype was seen a few times. Its antigen remains unidentified. One entry per CDR3 protein results from TCRdb running MiXCR on the 5' RACE reads. Of under 300,000 distinct CDR3 sequences listed, around 8.8% are singletons. The same sample was also studied in work on yellow fever vaccine responses in identical twins. That source adds: Reported findings indicate that twins' vaccine T cell responses seemed partially convergent, partially personalized.

The receptor comes from a woman aged 18-29 years in good health. The specimen was CD8+ T cells sorted from blood. The chain recombines TRBV27 with TRBJ2-6; the D gene is possibly TRBD2 (6 bases). As DNA, the CDR3 is TGTGCCAGCAGTTCCGCGGTAGGAGGGGTTGGGGCCAACGTCCTGACTTTC. It translates to CASSSAVGGVGANVLTF.